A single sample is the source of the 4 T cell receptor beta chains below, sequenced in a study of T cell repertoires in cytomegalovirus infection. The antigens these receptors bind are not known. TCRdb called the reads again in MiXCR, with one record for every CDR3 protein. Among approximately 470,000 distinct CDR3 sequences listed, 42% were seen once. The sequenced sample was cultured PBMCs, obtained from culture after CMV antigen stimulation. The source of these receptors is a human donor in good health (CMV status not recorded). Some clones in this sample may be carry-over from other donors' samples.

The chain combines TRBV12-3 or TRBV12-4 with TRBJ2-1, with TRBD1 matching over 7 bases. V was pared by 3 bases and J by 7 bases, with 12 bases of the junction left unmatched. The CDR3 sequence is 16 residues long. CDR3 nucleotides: TGTGCCAGCAGTTTCCCTCCACAGGGGTTTTTGAATGAGCAGTTCTTC. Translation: CASSFPPQGFLNEQFF.

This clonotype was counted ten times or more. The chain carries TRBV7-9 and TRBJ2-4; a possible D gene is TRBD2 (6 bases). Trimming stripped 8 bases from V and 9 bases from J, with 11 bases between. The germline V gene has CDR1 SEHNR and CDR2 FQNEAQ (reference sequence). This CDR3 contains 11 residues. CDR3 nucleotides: TGTGCCAGCGGCGCGGAGGGCATTCAGTACTTC. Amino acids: CASGAEGIQYF.

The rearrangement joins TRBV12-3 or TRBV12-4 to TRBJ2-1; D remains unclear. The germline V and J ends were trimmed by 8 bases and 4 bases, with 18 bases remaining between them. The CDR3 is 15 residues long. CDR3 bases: TGTGCCAGCGGTCAGGCTCAGCTTACTTACAATGAGCAGTTCTTC. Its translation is CASGQAQLTYNEQFF.

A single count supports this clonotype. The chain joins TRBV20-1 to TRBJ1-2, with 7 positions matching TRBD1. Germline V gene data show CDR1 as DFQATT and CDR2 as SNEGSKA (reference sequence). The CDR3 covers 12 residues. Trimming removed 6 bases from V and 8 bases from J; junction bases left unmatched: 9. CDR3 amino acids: CSAKEGARGYTF. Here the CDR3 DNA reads TGCAGTGCCAAGGAGGGGGCGCGAGGCTACACCTTC.